One TCR beta chain is described in this entry. Its antigen remains unknown. The germline V gene has CDR1 MDHEN and CDR2 SYDVKM. This CDR3 is 12 amino acids long. Trimming left V 8 bases short and J 4 bases short, with 11 bases between. This specimen comes from a study of radiotherapy plus CTLA-4 blockade in lung cancer. Study-level results: Reported findings show early blood T cell clone dynamics, with interferon-beta, best predicted response. Peripheral blood showed expansion of tumor-derived TCR clones after radiotherapy and ipilimumab.

Profiled with immunoSEQ multiplex PCR; TCRdb holds only in-frame clones, not every one. This sample has some 80,000 clones; about 84% occur once, and the top ten carry approximately 0.79%. The source material was peripheral blood, sampled from a patient treated with radiotherapy plus ipilimumab. This clonotype was sampled from a human donor with non-small cell lung cancer who had stable disease on radiotherapy plus ipilimumab. The V call is TRBV28, the J call TRBJ1-2, with D unclear. CDR3 sequence (DNA): TGTGCCAGCGGGCGGGCAGGCTATGGCTACACCTTC. This encodes CASGRAGYGYTF.